One T cell receptor beta chain is described in this entry. The target of this receptor is not known. Per-base qualities were not stored, and no clone one base away is much larger. Flow cytometry had shown CD8+CD57+ cell expansion in the patients selected for sequencing. Every patient had a diagnosis of severe acquired aplastic anemia based on International Study of Aplastic Anemia and Agranulocytosis and Camitta criteria. No patient had received any therapy when blood was sampled. In this study, sorted CD4+ and CD8+ T cells from the blood of healthy subjects and of severe aplastic anemia patients had their TCR repertoires deep-sequenced. In the USA, patient enrollment took place under clinicaltrials.gov protocols 00001620, 01623167, 00001397, 00071045, 00081523 and 00961064. Ficoll-Paque density gradient centrifugation was used to isolate peripheral blood mononuclear cells. Before DNA extraction, CD4+ and CD8+ T cells were sorted with FACS or magnetic beads.

This sample is part of a study of CD8+CD57+ T cells in acquired aplastic anemia (dated by TCRdb to 2016 to 2018). Background on the whole study: A mean of approximately 3 ug of DNA, ranging from roughly 0.17 to 30 ug, was extracted from sorted CD4+ and CD8+ cells. A CD8+CD57+ expansion meant a frequency higher than the mean frequency seen in healthy subjects.

Genomic DNA served as template for TCR beta VDJ combination and CDR3 sequence profiling. An Illumina HiSeq 2000 was the platform used for TCR repertoire sequencing. On the authors' methods: TRBV/TRBJ rearrangement plots, CDR3 size and DJ length profiles, and Simpson's diversity index were used to evaluate the repertoires. Whichever DNA sequence was most abundant in the deep sequencing data was defined as the immunodominant clone. CDR3 amino acid sequences were checked for sharing between subjects and were compared against published repertoires and the VDJdb database. TCRdb reprocessed the public reads (quality trimming at Q25 with fastp, clone calling with MiXCR) and kept in-frame beta chains. Each CDR3 protein appears once, grouped with its most common genes and DNA. TCRdb, not the authors, supplied the V and J calls. In all, the sample holds more than 150,000 distinct CDR3 sequences, and around half of those were seen once. The top ten hold 2.5% to 4% of the sample.

Results the study describes overall, beyond this receptor: Between patients and healthy controls, no significant difference in CD8+ Simpson's diversity was found (P=0.060). Roughly 31 CD8+ CDR3 sequences were shared between patients and controls but appeared highly expressed in patients and within their immunodominant clones.

From its cysteine to its phenylalanine, the CDR3 spans 16 amino acids. Only the CDR3 DNA is retained, 48 bases long and in frame from the first base. CDR1 is given as SNHLY and CDR2 as FYNNEI, both from the germline V gene. The V and J ends are trimmed by 4 bases and 3 bases, leaving 15 bases between them. Sequenced sample: sorted CD4+, CD8+, or CD8+CD57+ T cells (not recorded which) from PBMCs. The receptor was derived from a human donor with aplastic anemia. The sequence joins TRBV2 to TRBJ1-4; no D segment can be confidently identified. The sequenced DNA: TGTGCCAGCAGTGTTCGGGTCCCGGCCTCTAATGAAAAACTGTTTTTT. Translated, it reads CASSVRVPASNEKLFF. Reference TRBV2 and TRBJ1-4 genes cover what lies past the CDR3, so the full variable domain is EPEVTQTPSHQVTQMGQEVILRCVPISNHLYFYWYRQILGQKVEFLVSFYNNEISEKSEIFDDQFSVERPDGSNFTLKIRSTKLEDSAMYFCASSVRVPASNEKLFFGSGTQLSVL.